The 25 T cell receptor beta chains reported below all come from one sample, sequenced in a study of shared clonotypes between healthy human individuals. Sequencing was performed with immunoSEQ multiplex PCR; in TCRdb, only in-frame clones are kept and a portion is missing. The table includes more than 900,000 clones, approximately 78% detected once. What was sequenced was memory CD4+ T cells from PBMCs. Stated subset: CD45RA-negative fraction. Receptors were obtained from a man younger than 30 in good health. Some clones in this sample may be carry-over from other donors' samples.

This clone was recorded only once. In nucleotides, the CDR3 is TGTGCCAGCAGTTTATTCTCCGGCGATGCCTACAATGAGCAGTTCTTC. Amino acids: CASSLFSGDAYNEQFF. V usage is TRBV28 and J usage is TRBJ2-1; D unclear. Deletions cut 1 base from V and 2 bases from J, with 12 bases between. The germline V gene encodes CDR1 MDHEN and CDR2 SYDVKM. This CDR3 spans 16 amino acids.

The chain is built from TRBV2 and TRBJ2-6; no definite D call. V was trimmed by 7 bases and J by 2 bases, leaving 6 bases between them. Germline V gene sequence: CDR1 SNHLY, CDR2 FYNNEI. The CDR3 is made up of 13 amino acids. The CDR3 protein is CASTTTGANVLTF. CDR3 in DNA: TGTGCCAGCACTACTACTGGGGCCAACGTCCTGACTTTC. The entire variable domain, with the rest obtained from reference TRBV2 and TRBJ2-6, is as follows: EPEVTQTPSHQVTQMGQEVILRCVPISNHLYFYWYRQILGQKVEFLVSFYNNEISEKSEIFDDQFSVERPDGSNFTLKIRSTKLEDSAMYFCASTTTGANVLTFGAGSRLTVL.

The V gene is TRBV2, the J gene TRBJ1-3; possibly TRBD1 for D (5 bases). This CDR3 region has 14 residues. Germline lookup yields CDR1 SNHLY and CDR2 FYNNEI. Trimming took off 6 bases at V and 0 bases at J, with 9 bases between the two ends. The CDR3 nucleotides read TGTGCCAGCAGATTGACAGCCTCTGGAAACACCATATATTTT. It translates to CASRLTASGNTIYF.

This sequence joins TRBV10-2 and TRBJ1-1, with 8 bases lining up with TRBD1. J lost 11 bases, V lost 3 bases, and 8 bases had no gene match. Per the germline V gene, CDR1 is WSHSY and CDR2 is SAAADI. CDR3 length: 13 residues. CDR3 DNA sequence: TGCGCCAGCAGTGACAGGGGGCGGGCCAAGGCTTTCTTT. Its translation is CASSDRGRAKAFF.

The rearrangement links TRBV10-1 to TRBJ2-7, with D perhaps matching TRBD1 (6 bases). The CDR3 has 12 amino acids. V lost 2 bases and J 5 bases, leaving 7 bases between the germline ends. Germline lookup yields CDR1 WNHNN and CDR2 SYGVQD (reference sequence). The CDR3 region is CASSEQGHEQYF. CDR3 nucleotide sequence: TGCGCCAGCAGTGAGCAGGGGCACGAGCAGTACTTC.

V gene TRBV19 combines with J gene TRBJ2-3; D remains unclear. This CDR3 contains 15 residues. Trimming removed 0 bases from V and 6 bases from J, with 13 bases in between. Germline assignment: CDR1 LNHDA and CDR2 SQIVND (reference sequence). The DNA of the CDR3 is TGTGCCAGTAGTATAGAGGTCTTAGCAACGGATACGCAGTATTTT. Its translation: CASSIEVLATDTQYF.

About this clone: The same CDR3 can be traced to other DNA sequences in this sample. CDR3 loop: CASSPQGGYEQYF. For the CDR3, the DNA is TGTGCCAGCTCACCCCAGGGTGGATACGAGCAGTACTTC. The chain uses TRBV18 and TRBJ2-7, with D possibly being TRBD1 (5 bases). The V end lost 3 bases, the J end lost 4 bases, and 10 bases lay between the germline ends. The CDR3 spans 13 residues. From germline, CDR1 is KGHSH and CDR2 LQKENI.

This clone appeared once. This chain connects TRBV7-9 to TRBJ1-4; D not resolved. V was pared by 6 bases and J by 4 bases, with 15 bases between. Germline V gives CDR1 SEHNR, CDR2 FQNEAQ (reference sequence). The CDR3 spans 15 residues. The CDR3 sequence is CASRELLPGNEKLFF. CDR3 in DNA: TGTGCCAGCAGGGAGCTTCTTCCGGGTAATGAAAAACTGTTTTTT.

This clone appeared once. The rearrangement uses TRBV27 and TRBJ2-6; D is unresolved. Looked up from germline, CDR1 is MNHEY and CDR2 is SMNVEV (reference sequence). The CDR3 contains 16 residues. The V and J ends lost 7 bases and 3 bases respectively, with 16 bases between them. The CDR3 region has the DNA TGTGCCAGCACCCGATGGGTCGCCGGTGGGGCCAACGTCCTGACTTTC. Its translation is CASTRWVAGGANVLTF.

J is TRBJ2-5 and V is TRBV7-9; D is possibly TRBD2 (6 bases). Per germline, CDR1 SEHNR and CDR2 FQNEAQ (reference sequence). V was trimmed by 5 bases and J by 3 bases, leaving 13 bases between them. The CDR3 contains 14 residues. The CDR3 reads CASSLLTREETQYF. The CDR3, as DNA: TGTGCCAGCAGCCTCCTGACTAGGGAAGAGACCCAGTACTTC.

J is TRBJ1-1 and V is TRBV28; 10 bases map to TRBD1. J was trimmed by 1 base and V by 6 bases; bases with no gene match: 5. In germline, CDR1 is MDHEN, CDR2 SYDVKM. CDR3 length: 15 residues. The CDR3 nucleotides are TGTGCCAGCAGGGACAGGGGGATCACGAACACTGAAGCTTTCTTT. As protein: CASRDRGITNTEAFF.

The genes are TRBV21-1 and TRBJ2-7. TRBV21-1 is flagged as a pseudogene. The CDR3 is 14 residues long. CDR3 sequence: CASSKLPDSYEQYF. As DNA, the CDR3 is TGTGCCAGCAGCAAACTCCCGGACTCCTACGAGCAGTACTTC.

CDR3 sequence reads: CAWKNLPGTGAINEQFF. In DNA, the CDR3 is TGTGCCTGGAAAAACCTTCCGGGGACAGGGGCGATCAATGAGCAGTTCTTC. V usage is TRBV30 and J usage is TRBJ2-1, with 10 bases aligning to TRBD1. The CDR3 runs 17 residues. Trimming removed 4 bases from V and 6 bases from J; junction bases left unmatched: 15. Germline V gives CDR1 GTSNPN, CDR2 SVGIG (reference sequence).

The J gene is TRBJ1-1, the V gene TRBV5-1; TRBD1 matches at 8 bases. The CDR3 consists of 17 residues. In germline, CDR1 is SGHRS, CDR2 YFSETQ. With V trimmed by 0 bases and J by 1 base, 8 bases remained unmatched. This CDR3 is CASSLGQGRVGNTEAFF. The CDR3 nucleotides are TGCGCCAGCAGCTTGGGACAGGGGCGCGTCGGGAACACTGAAGCTTTCTTT.

A remark on this clone: Other DNA sequences of this sample code for an identical CDR3. The gene calls are TRBV6-1 and TRBJ2-3, with 7 nucleotides matching TRBD1. V shed 0 bases and J 2 bases; nucleotides not matched to a gene: 2. CDR1 and CDR2 from the germline V gene are MNHNS and SASEGT. This CDR3 contains 15 residues. The CDR3 region is CASSEAGQSTDTQYF. The CDR3 DNA reads as TGTGCCAGCAGTGAAGCGGGACAGTCCACAGATACGCAGTATTTT.

The chain employs TRBV9 and TRBJ1-1; the match to TRBD1 covers 7 bases. CDR1 and CDR2 from the germline V gene are SGDLS and YYNGEE. The CDR3 has 15 residues. With 0 bases clipped from V and 3 bases from J, the junction kept 5 bases outside the gene matches. The DNA for the CDR3 is TGTGCCAGCAGCGTAGTTGGGCAGGGGGACACTGAAGCTTTCTTT. It yields the protein CASSVVGQGDTEAFF.

The chain carries TRBV27 and TRBJ2-7; 9 positions agree with TRBD1. Trimming at V came to 6 bases and at J to 1 base, leaving 4 bases not matched to a gene. The germline V gene encodes CDR1 MNHEY and CDR2 SMNVEV (reference sequence). This CDR3 region has 14 residues. The DNA for the CDR3 is TGTGCCAGCAGACAACAGGGGGCGTCCTACGAGCAGTACTTC. Translating gives CASRQQGASYEQYF.

This rearrangement joins TRBV5-4 to TRBJ2-3; D is possibly TRBD1 (6 bases). Germline loops: CDR1 SGHNT, CDR2 YYREEE (reference sequence). Trimming left V 1 base short and J 2 bases short, with 26 bases between. This CDR3 region has 20 residues. The CDR3 loop is CASSLPVGAAREVDTDTQYF. CDR3 coding DNA: TGTGCCAGCAGCTTGCCCGTGGGGGCAGCTCGGGAAGTGGACACAGATACGCAGTATTTT.

This chain links TRBV6-1 with TRBJ1-1, with TRBD1 as a possible D gene (6 bases). From germline, CDR1 is MNHNS and CDR2 SASEGT. CDR3 length: 11 residues. The CDR3 region has the DNA TGTGGAACAGGGTCGTCGACTGAAGCTTTCTTT. This sequence encodes CGTGSSTEAFF.

As regards this clone: Other DNA sequences in the sample encode the same CDR3. V usage is TRBV9 and J usage is TRBJ2-3; D is possibly TRBD1 (5 bases). CDR1 is SGDLS, CDR2 YYNGEE, per germline. Trimming cost V 0 bases and J 6 bases, with 14 bases left between them. The CDR3 length is 15 residues. The CDR3 protein is CASSVGSQGRDTQYF. In DNA form, the CDR3 reads TGTGCCAGCAGCGTAGGCTCTCAGGGAAGGGATACGCAGTATTTT.

There are a few counts of this clone. The chain couples TRBV30 to TRBJ1-4; possible D gene TRBD1, 5 bases. The length of the CDR3 is 14 residues. CDR1 and CDR2 from the germline V gene are GTSNPN and SVGIG (reference sequence). V dropped 2 bases and J dropped 7 bases, with 14 bases sitting between them. The CDR3 DNA reads as TGTGCCTGGAGTATCGGGACTGGTGGTGAAAAACTGTTTTTT. Residues: CAWSIGTGGEKLFF.

This rearrangement joins TRBV28 to TRBJ2-7, with 7 bases that match TRBD1. The CDR3 is made up of 12 amino acids. The germline V gene encodes CDR1 MDHEN and CDR2 SYDVKM. V shed 10 bases, J shed 3 bases, and the junction held 6 bases outside the gene matches. In DNA form, the CDR3 reads TGTGCCACAGAGACAGGGATCTACGAGCAGTACTTC. It translates to CATETGIYEQYF. The whole variable domain, filled in from reference TRBV28 and TRBJ2-7, reads DVKVTQSSRYLVKRTGEKVFLECVQDMDHENMFWYRQDPGLGLRLIYFSYDVKMKEKGDIPEGYSVSREKKERFSLILESASTNQTSMYLCATETGIYEQYFGPGTRLTVT.

V and J are TRBV27 and TRBJ2-1, with TRBD2 matching over 12 bases. V was clipped by 10 bases and J by 3 bases; unmatched bases: 4. The CDR3 is 14 residues long. The germline gives CDR1 MNHEY, CDR2 SMNVEV (reference sequence). The CDR3 is CATRLAGDYNEQFF. In DNA form, the CDR3 reads TGTGCCACTAGACTAGCGGGAGACTACAATGAGCAGTTCTTC.

The chain recombines TRBV29-1 with TRBJ2-5; D is unclear. The CDR3 consists of 14 residues. Germline V gene lookup returns CDR1 SQVTM and CDR2 ANQGSEA. V lost 0 bases and J 1 base, leaving 9 bases between the germline ends. This chain's CDR3 is CSVEDPRTQETQYF. The CDR3 DNA reads as TGCAGCGTTGAAGATCCCCGGACCCAAGAGACCCAGTACTTC.

This rearrangement joins TRBV7-9 to TRBJ2-1; D remains unclear. Germline V gene lookup returns CDR1 SEHNR and CDR2 FQNEAQ (reference sequence). The CDR3 covers 18 residues. Trimming took off 5 bases at V and 4 bases at J, with 24 bases between the two ends. CDR3 coding DNA: TGTGCCAGCAGCAATATGATCGCAAGGCGGATGGGATACAATGAGCAGTTCTTC. Residues: CASSNMIARRMGYNEQFF.